The next 30 T cell receptor beta chains were all read from a single sample in a study of shared clonotypes between healthy human individuals. Sequenced by immunoSEQ multiplex PCR; TCRdb stores in-frame clones only, minus some. The table records 2 million to 2.5 million clones, around 95% of them present only once. The sample taken for sequencing was naive CD4+ T cells sorted from blood. Sample subset: CD45RA+ positively selected. The source of these receptors is a man aged 18 to 30 in good health.

The genes are TRBV7-2 and TRBJ2-7; D gene ambiguous. Trimming took off 3 bases at V and 3 bases at J, with 12 bases between the two ends. The CDR3 sequence is 14 residues long. Germline CDR1 reads SGHTA; CDR2 reads FQGNSA. The CDR3 coding sequence is TGTGCCAGCAGCTTGGCAGTGTTGGACTACGAGCAGTACTTC. It translates to CASSLAVLDYEQYF.

The chain links TRBV7-2 to TRBJ2-7, with TRBD1 matching over 7 bases. The germline V gene has CDR1 SGHTA and CDR2 FQGNSA. The CDR3 is made up of 14 amino acids. V was clipped by 5 bases and J by 4 bases; unmatched bases: 8. CDR3 nucleotide sequence: TGTGCCAGCAGCCCGGACAGGTGGTCTTACGAGCAGTACTTC. Translated: CASSPDRWSYEQYF.

The chain links TRBV5-8 to TRBJ2-5; D call uncertain. Germline V gene sequence: CDR1 SGHTS, CDR2 YDEGEE. The CDR3 has 12 amino acids. V was trimmed by 3 bases and J by 5 bases, leaving 8 bases between them. CDR3 sequence: CASSSPRETQYF. CDR3 DNA sequence: TGTGCCAGCAGCTCCCCGCGGGAGACCCAGTACTTC.

The V gene is TRBV18, the J gene TRBJ2-3, with D perhaps given as TRBD1 or TRBD2 (5 bases each). V lost 8 bases, J lost 4 bases, and 22 bases lay in between. The CDR3 contains 16 residues. CDR1 is KGHSH, CDR2 LQKENI, per germline. The CDR3: CASPARAARGADTQYF. CDR3 nucleotides: TGTGCCAGCCCAGCCAGGGCGGCCCGGGGCGCAGATACGCAGTATTTT.

The gene calls are TRBV9 and TRBJ1-5; D unclear. Germline V lookup: CDR1 SGDLS, CDR2 YYNGEE. V lost 4 bases to trimming and J lost 4 bases, with 12 bases between them. The CDR3 length is 14 residues. The CDR3 sequence is CASSTDLANQPQHF. The CDR3 coding sequence is TGTGCCAGCAGCACGGACCTAGCTAATCAGCCCCAGCATTTT.

This clone appeared a single time. The chain is built from TRBV4-2 and TRBJ2-1; D possibly corresponds to TRBD2 (6 bases). V lost 1 base and J 6 bases, leaving 25 bases between the germline ends. The CDR3 covers 19 residues. Germline lookup yields CDR1 LGHNA and CDR2 YNFKEQ. In DNA, the CDR3 is TGTGCCAGCAGCCAAGTGGGTAAGTCGGTTGGGACTCCCGGCAATGAGCAGTTCTTC. Translated: CASSQVGKSVGTPGNEQFF.

The V call is TRBV29-1, the J call TRBJ2-1; 8 nucleotides align to TRBD1. Germline lookup yields CDR1 SQVTM and CDR2 ANQGSEA. The CDR3 loop spans 12 amino acids. Trimming took 7 bases from V and 9 from J; bases not matched to a gene: 8. The CDR3 is CSARTGSSEQFF. The CDR3 region has the DNA TGCAGCGCGAGGACAGGGTCGAGTGAGCAGTTCTTC.

The V gene is TRBV7-8, the J gene TRBJ2-7; TRBD2 might be the D (6 bases). CDR3 length equals 15 residues. V was shortened by 5 bases and J by 3 bases, with 17 bases between the two germline ends. Germline V CDR1 and CDR2: SGHVS, FQNEAQ. The CDR3 nucleotides read TGTGCCAGCAGCCCGTCGGAGGGGCTGGGCTACGAGCAGTACTTC. Translated, it gives CASSPSEGLGYEQYF.

CDR3 amino acids: CASNRDRVVGNTIYF. CDR3 nucleotides: TGTGCCAGCAACAGGGACAGGGTAGTTGGAAACACCATATATTTT. V usage is TRBV6-1 and J usage is TRBJ1-3, with 9 bases fitting TRBD1. The CDR3 is 15 residues long. CDR1 and CDR2 from the germline V gene are MNHNS and SASEGT. V trimming: 7 bases; J trimming: 3 bases; junction bases outside the gene matches: 7.

The chain joins TRBV10-3 to TRBJ2-1, with D perhaps matching TRBD2 (6 bases). This CDR3 is 13 amino acids long. CDR1 and CDR2 (germline): ENHRY, SYGVKD. The V end was cut by 10 bases, the J end by 6 bases, with 16 bases between. The CDR3 protein is CATEVPGSNEQFF. The CDR3 DNA follows: TGTGCCACCGAGGTCCCCGGGAGCAATGAGCAGTTCTTC.

The chain carries TRBV6-6 and TRBJ2-7, with a possible D match to TRBD2 (6 bases). V was trimmed by 5 bases and J by 2 bases, leaving 10 bases between them. This CDR3 spans 13 amino acids. Germline V gives CDR1 MNHNY, CDR2 SVGAGI (reference sequence). CDR3 DNA: TGTGCCAGCAGTCACCTAGCGACCTACGAGCAGTACTTC. Its protein product is CASSHLATYEQYF.

This clone appeared a few times. The gene calls are TRBV30 and TRBJ1-1; D is possibly TRBD1 (5 bases). The V end was cut by 1 base, the J end by 5 bases, with 11 bases between. The length of the CDR3 is 13 residues. Germline V gene data show CDR1 as GTSNPN and CDR2 as SVGIG (reference sequence). DNA for the CDR3: TGTGCCTGGAGTGCCCACAGGTGGACTGAAGCTTTCTTT. It codes for CAWSAHRWTEAFF.

The chain combines TRBV2 with TRBJ1-2; D is ambiguous. Germline CDR1 is SNHLY and CDR2 is FYNNEI. This CDR3 is 14 amino acids long. V dropped 4 bases and J dropped 8 bases, with 17 bases sitting between them. CDR3 in DNA: TGTGCCAGCAGTGCATCGGGTTCTCAGAGGGGCTACACCTTC. The encoded protein is CASSASGSQRGYTF.

The count of this clone is one. This chain links TRBV16 with TRBJ1-2; a weak D match, TRBD1 (5 bases). The CDR3 is 14 amino acids. V shed 6 bases and J shed 4 bases, with 15 bases lying between them. Looked up from germline, CDR1 is KGHSY and CDR2 is FQNENV. The chain's CDR3 is CASSPIDSTYGYTF. The CDR3, as DNA: TGTGCCAGCAGTCCCATTGACAGCACCTATGGCTACACCTTC.

The chain uses TRBV18 and TRBJ2-7; the D gene is possibly TRBD1 (6 bases). The CDR3 has 13 amino acids. Trimming took 5 bases from V and 0 from J, leaving 8 bases between them. Germline V gives CDR1 KGHSH, CDR2 LQKENI. CDR3 sequence (DNA): TGTGCCAGCTCAGCGGACAGCTCCTACGAGCAGTACTTC. Translated: CASSADSSYEQYF.

The genes are TRBV25-1 and TRBJ1-2; D unresolved. V was cut by 3 bases and J by 3 bases, with 11 bases left in between. The CDR3 covers 14 residues. Germline CDR1 and CDR2: MGHDK and SYGVNS. Here the CDR3 DNA reads TGTGCCAGCAGTGAGGGCGGCAGATACTATGGCTACACCTTC. This gives the protein CASSEGGRYYGYTF.

This sequence joins TRBV9 and TRBJ2-2; weak D call: TRBD1 (6 bases). The CDR3 sequence is 16 residues long. Trimming took off 3 bases at V and 5 bases at J, with 17 bases between the two ends. Germline V gene data show CDR1 as SGDLS and CDR2 as YYNGEE. The chain's CDR3 is CASSEGASQGTGELFF. The CDR3 DNA reads TGTGCCAGCAGCGAAGGGGCTTCCCAGGGGACCGGGGAGCTGTTTTTT.

This clone has a single count. The rearrangement joins TRBV6-1 to TRBJ2-2; 9 bases line up with TRBD1. This CDR3 is 14 amino acids long. Germline V gene data show CDR1 as MNHNS and CDR2 as SASEGT. The V gene end was trimmed by 8 bases and the J gene end by 6 bases; junction bases not matched to a gene: 7. The CDR3 protein is CASLGHRGPGELFF. The CDR3 DNA is TGTGCCAGCCTAGGGCACAGGGGGCCCGGGGAGCTGTTTTTT.

V gene TRBV10-1 combines with J gene TRBJ2-3; 10 bases align to TRBD1. The CDR3 spans 13 residues. V trimming: 5 bases; J trimming: 6 bases; junction bases outside the gene matches: 2. Germline assignment: CDR1 WNHNN and CDR2 SYGVQD (reference sequence). As DNA, the CDR3 is TGCGCCAGCAGTAGGACAGGGGGGGATACGCAGTATTTT. It is translated as CASSRTGGDTQYF.

The chain carries TRBV5-1 and TRBJ2-7; 11 bases map to TRBD1. The V and J ends lost 3 bases and 4 bases, in that order; junction bases with no gene match: 6. The CDR3 sequence is 15 residues long. CDR1 and CDR2 from the germline V gene are SGHRS and YFSETQ. The CDR3 bases are TGCGCCAGCAGCTCCCGGACAGGGGGCGGATACGAGCAGTACTTC. Residues: CASSSRTGGGYEQYF.

The rearrangement links TRBV10-1 to TRBJ2-3, with D perhaps TRBD2 (6 bases). CDR3 length: 16 amino acids. Germline assignment: CDR1 WNHNN and CDR2 SYGVQD (reference sequence). V lost 2 bases to trimming and J lost 0 bases, with 12 bases between them. CDR3 bases: TGCGCCAGCAGTGAGGCTCAGGGACTCAGCACAGATACGCAGTATTTT. The encoded protein is CASSEAQGLSTDTQYF.

V usage is TRBV18 and J usage is TRBJ1-5, with TRBD1 identical over 8 bases. This CDR3 region has 14 residues. The germline gives CDR1 KGHSH, CDR2 LQKENI. V dropped 3 bases and J dropped 9; count of bases not matched to a gene: 7. CDR3 in amino acids: CASSPSRGLPPQHF. The CDR3 DNA follows: TGTGCCAGCTCACCCTCCAGGGGGCTCCCGCCCCAGCATTTT.

About this clone itself: The same CDR3 arises from other DNA sequences in this sample as well. The V gene is TRBV9, the J gene TRBJ1-1; D perhaps matches TRBD1 (6 bases). The CDR3 has 14 residues. CDR1 and CDR2 (germline): SGDLS, YYNGEE. With 0 bases removed from V and 4 bases from J, the gap between germline ends came to 10 bases. The CDR3 DNA is TGTGCCAGCAGCGTAGCAGGGGTTGGCACTGAAGCTTTCTTT. Its translation: CASSVAGVGTEAFF. Supplemented by reference TRBV9 and TRBJ1-1, the full variable domain reads DSGVTQTPKHLITATGQRVTLRCSPRSGDLSVYWYQQSLDQGLQFLIQYYNGEERAKGNILERFSAQQFPDLHSELNLSSLELGDSALYFCASSVAGVGTEAFFGQGTRLTVV.

This sequence joins TRBV2 and TRBJ1-6, with 7 bases lining up with TRBD1. The trim removed 6 bases at V and 11 bases at J, leaving 10 bases unmatched. The CDR3 has 14 amino acids. Per germline, CDR1 SNHLY and CDR2 FYNNEI. CDR3 in DNA: TGTGCCAGCAGCCTAGACAGGGAAGGAGCACCCCTCCACTTT. Translated: CASSLDREGAPLHF.

J is TRBJ2-6 and V is TRBV4-3; D not resolved. The CDR3 is 17 residues long. V was pared by 1 base and J by 0 bases, with 10 bases between. Germline values: CDR1 LGHNA, CDR2 YSLEER. CDR3 DNA: TGCGCCAGCAGCCAAGTAGCAGCGTACTCTGGGGCCAACGTCCTGACTTTC. Its translation: CASSQVAAYSGANVLTF.

Note on this clone: Other DNA sequences within the sample encode an identical CDR3. The chain has TRBV11-2 and TRBJ2-7; 9 bases line up with TRBD1. Germline CDR1 is SGHAT and CDR2 is FQNNGV. Trimming removed 0 bases from V and 3 bases from J; junction bases left unmatched: 3. The CDR3 spans 15 residues. CDR3 coding DNA: TGTGCCAGCAGCTTAGATCCGGGACAGGGCTACGAGCAGTACTTC. Its translation is CASSLDPGQGYEQYF.

In its sample, this clone was seen once. The V call is TRBV25-1, the J call TRBJ2-7; D is possibly TRBD1 (6 bases). The CDR3 contains 12 residues. Germline assignment: CDR1 MGHDK and CDR2 SYGVNS. V was trimmed by 10 bases and J by 5 bases, leaving 15 bases between them. The CDR3 reads CANQGLCHEQYF. In DNA form, the CDR3 reads TGTGCCAACCAGGGGTTATGTCACGAGCAGTACTTC.

The CDR3 DNA follows: TGCGCCAGCAGCCCCCGGGACAGGGTTTATGAAAAACTGTTTTTT. It is translated as CASSPRDRVYEKLFF. This chain links TRBV5-1 with TRBJ1-4, with 9 bases that match TRBD1. V lost 4 bases and J lost 6; bases outside the gene matches: 7. The CDR3 covers 15 residues. Germline CDR1 reads SGHRS; CDR2 reads YFSETQ.

The rearrangement joins TRBV2 to TRBJ1-4; weak D call: TRBD1 (5 bases). Germline V gene lookup returns CDR1 SNHLY and CDR2 FYNNEI. The CDR3 is made up of 14 amino acids. The V end was cut by 3 bases, the J end by 3 bases, with 8 bases between. This CDR3 is CASSDLTANEKLFF. DNA of the CDR3: TGTGCCAGCAGTGATTTGACAGCTAATGAAAAACTGTTTTTT.

The chain carries TRBV2 and TRBJ2-2; 15 nucleotides align to TRBD2. Losses at the gene ends were 6 bases for V and 2 bases for J; bases not matched to a gene: 4. This CDR3 comprises 17 residues. The germline V gene has CDR1 SNHLY and CDR2 FYNNEI. The CDR3 loop is CASRQGLAGGNTGELFF. In nucleotides, the CDR3 is TGTGCCAGCAGACAGGGACTAGCGGGGGGAAACACCGGGGAGCTGTTTTTT.